A single sample gave rise to the 26 T cell receptor beta chains below, sequenced in a study of blood T cell repertoires in COVID-19. Method: immunoSEQ multiplex PCR; TCRdb's copy keeps in-frame clones and lacks some. This table holds approximately 140,000 clones, about 86% found once. The sequencing input was peripheral blood. These receptors all come from a woman aged 60-75 years with acute or convalescent COVID-19.

The V and J genes are TRBV5-1 and TRBJ1-1, with a tentative D call TRBD1 (6 bases). Germline CDR1 SGHRS, CDR2 YFSETQ. The germline V and J ends were trimmed by 4 bases and 8 bases, with 18 bases remaining between them. This CDR3 contains 14 residues. In DNA, the CDR3 is TGCGCCAGCAGCCCGGCGAGGACAGAGAGAGAAGCTTTCTTT. It encodes CASSPARTEREAFF.

About this clone itself: This sample includes further DNA sequences coding for the same CDR3. This chain connects TRBV5-1 to TRBJ2-5; possibly TRBD1 for D (6 bases). Germline assignment: CDR1 SGHRS and CDR2 YFSETQ. Trimming shortened V by 2 bases and J by 2 bases, and 10 bases separated the two germline ends. The CDR3 runs to 14 residues. CDR3 coding DNA: TGCGCCAGCAGCTTAGGACAGTTACAAGAGACCCAGTACTTC. This translates into CASSLGQLQETQYF.

The V gene is TRBV6-1, the J gene TRBJ2-4; perhaps TRBD2 as D (7 bases). Germline CDR1 MNHNS, CDR2 SASEGT. The CDR3 runs 14 residues. Deletions cut 2 bases from V and 16 bases from J, with 21 bases between. Here the CDR3 reads CASSEIWEGGSVYF. CDR3 sequence (DNA): TGTGCCAGCAGTGAAATTTGGGAGGGGGGATCAGTTTACTTC.

The V and J genes are TRBV5-5 and TRBJ2-3; 8 bases match TRBD2. The ends lost 4 bases at V and 5 bases at J; junction bases unmatched: 9. The germline gives CDR1 SGHKS, CDR2 YYEKEE (reference sequence). This CDR3 has 15 amino acids. The CDR3 DNA reads TGTGCCAGCAGCCTTAGCGGGGTGGGGGGAGATACGCAGTATTTT. It translates to CASSLSGVGGDTQYF.

This clone was recorded a few times. The chain carries TRBV2 and TRBJ2-2; 12 positions match TRBD1. The V and J ends lost 6 bases and 6 bases, in that order; junction bases with no gene match: 5. There are 15 residues in the CDR3. From germline, CDR1 is SNHLY and CDR2 FYNNEI. CDR3 amino acids: CASRGTGGAPGELFF. CDR3 DNA: TGTGCCAGCAGGGGGACAGGGGGCGCGCCCGGGGAGCTGTTTTTT.

The rearrangement uses TRBV6-1 and TRBJ1-1; D remains unclear. The CDR3 extends over 11 amino acids. Germline V gene data show CDR1 as MNHNS and CDR2 as SASEGT. V lost 3 bases to trimming and J lost 5 bases, with 4 bases between them. The DNA for the CDR3 is TGTGCCAGCAGTGAGACTACTGAAGCTTTCTTT. It is translated as CASSETTEAFF.

The chain uses TRBV19 and TRBJ1-1, with D unclear. CDR3 length: 13 amino acids. V lost 7 bases, J lost 3 bases, and 12 bases lay in between. Per the germline V gene, CDR1 is LNHDA and CDR2 is SQIVND (reference sequence). The CDR3 DNA follows: TGTGCCAGTACCCGAAACAGCCACACTGAAGCTTTCTTT. Amino acids: CASTRNSHTEAFF.

This clone was seen once. The CDR3 DNA reads TGTGCCAGCAGTTTATCAGCCGGACAGGAGGTAAACTACGAGCAGTACTTC. Protein product: CASSLSAGQEVNYEQYF. The rearrangement links TRBV27 to TRBJ2-7; 7 bases fit TRBD1. The junction had 11 bases not matched to a gene; V was cut back by 0 bases and J by 3 bases. Germline CDR1 and CDR2: MNHEY and SMNVEV (reference sequence). The CDR3 totals 17 residues.

The chain combines TRBV19 with TRBJ2-7; no reliable D call. CDR1 and CDR2 (germline): LNHDA, SQIVND (reference sequence). This CDR3 spans 15 amino acids. V shed 5 bases and J shed 4 bases, with 18 bases lying between them. CDR3 protein: CASSLRLVPSYEQYF. The CDR3 nucleotides are TGTGCCAGTAGTCTCAGGCTGGTCCCCTCATACGAGCAGTACTTC.

The chain recombines TRBV28 with TRBJ1-2; TRBD1 aligns across 9 bases. Trimming at V came to 7 bases and at J to 8 bases, leaving 17 bases not matched to a gene. This CDR3 comprises 16 residues. Germline CDR1 and CDR2: MDHEN and SYDVKM. The CDR3 loop is CASTPYLGQGLWGYTF. The CDR3 DNA is TGTGCCAGCACCCCTTACCTTGGACAGGGGCTCTGGGGCTACACCTTC.

This rearrangement joins TRBV5-1 to TRBJ2-4, with 8 bases matching TRBD1. V gave up 5 bases and J gave up 3 bases; unmatched junction bases: 7. This CDR3 has 15 residues. Germline CDR1 is SGHRS and CDR2 is YFSETQ. The DNA of the CDR3 is TGCGCCAGCAGAAATATAACAGGGGGCAAAAACATTCAGTACTTC. It translates to CASRNITGGKNIQYF.

The rearrangement uses TRBV28 and TRBJ1-2; D possibly corresponds to TRBD1 (5 bases). Trimming cost V 2 bases and J 4 bases, with 17 bases left between them. Germline CDR1 reads MDHEN; CDR2 reads SYDVKM. This CDR3 has 16 amino acids. For the CDR3, the DNA is TGTGCCAGCAGTTTAGAGCTGACAGTGGGAAGCTATGGCTACACCTTC. Translated, it gives CASSLELTVGSYGYTF.

This clone was detected only once. The chain links TRBV30 to TRBJ1-4, with 9 bases lining up with TRBD1. J was trimmed by 5 bases and V by 5 bases; bases with no gene match: 9. The CDR3 totals 15 residues. Germline V gene data show CDR1 as GTSNPN and CDR2 as SVGIG (reference sequence). CDR3 coding DNA: TGTGCCTGGGGAGCCGGGACAGGGATAAATGAAAAACTGTTTTTT. It translates to CAWGAGTGINEKLFF.

The chain links TRBV5-6 to TRBJ1-5; TRBD1 matches at 9 bases. The CDR3 loop spans 15 amino acids. V was pared by 4 bases and J by 3 bases, with 5 bases of the junction left unmatched. Per germline, CDR1 SGHDT and CDR2 YYEEEE. The CDR3, as DNA: TGTGCCAGCAGCCGCGGACAGGGGCTCAATCAGCCCCAGCATTTT. This translates into CASSRGQGLNQPQHF.

The J gene is TRBJ2-2, the V gene TRBV3-1 (or the pseudogene TRBV3-2), with 8 bases identical to TRBD2. The CDR3 contains 14 residues. The ends lost 6 bases at V and 0 bases at J; junction bases unmatched: 0. Germline CDR1 is LGHDT and CDR2 is YNNKEL (reference sequence). The CDR3, as DNA: TGTGCCAGCAGGGGACTAGCGAACACCGGGGAGCTGTTTTTT. Its protein product is CASRGLANTGELFF.

This rearrangement joins TRBV24-1 to TRBJ1-5, with unresolved D. The V end was cut by 4 bases, the J end by 3 bases, with 12 bases between. The CDR3 sequence is 15 residues long. CDR1 and CDR2 (germline): KGHDR, SFDVKD. This CDR3 is CATSDPGSPNQPQHF. CDR3 in DNA: TGTGCCACCAGTGACCCGGGGTCCCCCAATCAGCCCCAGCATTTT.

The chain employs TRBV6-5 and TRBJ2-7, with D possibly being TRBD2 (5 bases). The germline V and J ends were trimmed by 5 bases and 3 bases, with 11 bases remaining between them. CDR1 and CDR2 (germline): MNHEY, SVGAGI. This CDR3 has 13 residues. This CDR3 reads CASSRAVYYEQYF. Written as DNA, the CDR3 is TGTGCCAGCAGTCGAGCGGTCTACTACGAGCAGTACTTC.

This sequence joins TRBV10-3 and TRBJ2-7; 9 nucleotides line up with TRBD1. The CDR3 runs 15 residues. Germline loops: CDR1 ENHRY, CDR2 SYGVKD. The J segment lost 6 bases and the V segment lost 3 bases, leaving 9 bases of the junction unmatched. CDR3: CAISEEGQGLSEQYF. For the CDR3, the DNA is TGTGCCATCAGTGAAGAGGGACAGGGTTTATCCGAGCAGTACTTC.

The chain joins TRBV28 to TRBJ1-5; the D gene is possibly TRBD1 (5 bases). The V and J ends lost 7 bases and 4 bases respectively, with 11 bases between them. In germline, CDR1 is MDHEN, CDR2 SYDVKM. The CDR3 runs 13 residues. CDR3 sequence (DNA): TGTGCCAGCACCTTACGGGGGAATCAGCCCCAGCATTTT. Translated: CASTLRGNQPQHF.

The rearrangement uses TRBV27 and TRBJ1-2; 9 positions agree with TRBD1. The CDR3 covers 14 residues. V was pared by 2 bases and J by 6 bases, with 4 bases of the junction left unmatched. The V gene's germline CDR1 is MNHEY and CDR2 SMNVEV (reference sequence). CDR3 loop: CASSLGTGRHGYTF. For the CDR3, the DNA is TGTGCCAGCAGTTTAGGGACAGGGAGACATGGCTACACCTTC.

The chain has TRBV19 and TRBJ2-1; 10 bases map to TRBD1. CDR1 LNHDA and CDR2 SQIVND come from the germline V gene (reference sequence). With V trimmed by 3 bases and J by 5 bases, 1 base remained unmatched. This CDR3 is 14 amino acids long. In nucleotides, the CDR3 is TGTGCCAGTAGTATGGGACAGGGGAACAATGAGCAGTTCTTC. Residues: CASSMGQGNNEQFF.

V and J are TRBV9 and TRBJ2-3; TRBD2 matches at 13 bases. The germline CDR1 and CDR2 sequences are SGDLS and YYNGEE. With V trimmed by 3 bases and J by 3 bases, 10 bases remained unmatched. The CDR3 consists of 18 residues. CDR3 DNA: TGTGCCAGCAGCGGGACTAGCGGGGGCCCCCGGGAGACAGATACGCAGTATTTT. It translates to CASSGTSGGPRETDTQYF.

This clone was seen only a few times. The CDR3: CAWSTRPFLAGGPGDTQYF. CDR3 coding DNA: TGTGCCTGGAGTACTCGACCCTTTCTAGCGGGGGGGCCTGGAGATACGCAGTATTTT. The J gene is TRBJ2-3, the V gene TRBV30; 12 bases are a match to TRBD2. CDR1 GTSNPN and CDR2 SVGIG come from the germline V gene (reference sequence). The CDR3 runs to 19 residues. V dropped 2 bases and J dropped 5; count of bases not matched to a gene: 17.

The chain recombines TRBV6-5 with TRBJ2-7, with 9 positions matching TRBD1. Germline CDR1 MNHEY, CDR2 SVGAGI. The J segment lost 2 bases and the V segment lost 4 bases, leaving 6 bases of the junction unmatched. CDR3 size: 15 residues. DNA for the CDR3: TGTGCCAGCAGTTCCCCGGGACAGGGCCCCTACGAGCAGTACTTC. It is translated as CASSSPGQGPYEQYF.

The genes are TRBV28 and TRBJ1-1; D is unclear. Trimming stripped 2 bases from V and 0 bases from J, with 10 bases between. This CDR3 is 15 amino acids long. Germline V lookup: CDR1 MDHEN, CDR2 SYDVKM. This CDR3 is CASSLPGSLNTEAFF. CDR3 DNA sequence: TGTGCCAGCAGTTTACCAGGCAGCCTGAACACTGAAGCTTTCTTT.

The genes are TRBV19 and TRBJ2-1, with D hard to call. The V end lost 3 bases, the J end lost 5 bases, and 14 bases lay between the germline ends. The CDR3 is 15 residues long. The germline gives CDR1 LNHDA, CDR2 SQIVND (reference sequence). The CDR3 region is CASSIPPSSHNEQFF. The CDR3 nucleotides are TGTGCCAGTAGTATCCCCCCTAGTAGCCACAATGAGCAGTTCTTC.